The entry below gives a single TCR beta chain sequence along with its context. Its cognate antigen is unknown. This entry comes from a study of response to subunit inactivated influenza vaccine. Points from the study as a whole: After each seasonal influenza vaccination, few new T cells are recruited, the authors suggested.

TCRdb called the RT-PCR reads again in MiXCR, with one record for every CDR3 protein. This table holds 550,000 to 600,000 distinct CDR3 sequences, around 11% found once. The CDR3 covers 14 residues. With 0 bases removed from V and 10 bases from J, the gap between germline ends came to 16 bases. Germline CDR1 reads GTSNPN; CDR2 reads SVGIG (reference sequence). The sample here was PBMCs from blood, taken on the day of vaccination. The receptor was derived from a man aged 50-59 years who received an inactivated influenza vaccine. The V call is TRBV30, the J call TRBJ1-5, with D possibly TRBD1 on 5 matching bases. Here the CDR3 DNA reads TGTGCCTGGAGTGTATCGGGGGGATCCTCTCCCCAGCATTTT. It codes for CAWSVSGGSSPQHF.